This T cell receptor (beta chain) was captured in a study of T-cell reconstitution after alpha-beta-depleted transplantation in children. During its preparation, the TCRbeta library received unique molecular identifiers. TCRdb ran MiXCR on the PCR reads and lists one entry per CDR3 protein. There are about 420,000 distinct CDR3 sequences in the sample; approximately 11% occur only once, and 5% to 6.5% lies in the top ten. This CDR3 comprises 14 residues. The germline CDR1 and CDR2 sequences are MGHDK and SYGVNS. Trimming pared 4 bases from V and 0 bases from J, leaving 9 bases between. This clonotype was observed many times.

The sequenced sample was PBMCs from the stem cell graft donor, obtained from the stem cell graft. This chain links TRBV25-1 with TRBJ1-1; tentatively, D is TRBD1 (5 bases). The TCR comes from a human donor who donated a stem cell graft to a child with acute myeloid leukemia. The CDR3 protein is CASSVRDVNTEAFF. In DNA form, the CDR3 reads TGTGCCAGCAGTGTTCGGGACGTGAACACTGAAGCTTTCTTT.